The entry that follows covers one TCR beta chain sequence. Antigen unknown. The sample is drawn from a study of cytomegalovirus exposure and HLA in healthy donors. Findings of the study overall: In an earlier analysis, productive rearrangement rates for most beta V segments clustered near 87% or 30%. Upon later analysis, HLA-associated TCR beta chains proved more clonally expanded than other, equally common chains.

Donors sampled were nominally healthy, though unrecorded immune exposures were likely. The PCR made use of 60 Vbeta and 13 Jbeta primers. Some clones are missing from TCRdb's copy, which holds only in-frame ones; the method was immunoSEQ multiplex PCR. This sample carries 180,000 or so clones, about four fifths of them seen once, and the ten largest clones take more than 1.5%. Looked up from germline, CDR1 is KGHSH and CDR2 is LQKENI. Between the trimmed V and J ends, which lost 0 bases and 7 bases, there was a span of 15 bases. The length of the CDR3 is 16 residues. The receptor was isolated from a man aged 40-49 years in good health and CMV-seronegative. Sequences were obtained from PBMCs. The chain uses TRBV18 and TRBJ2-2, with D maybe TRBD1 (5 bases). DNA for the CDR3: TGTGCCAGCTCACCACCGTTTCGACAGCTCGACGGGGAGCTGTTTTTT. Translation: CASSPPFRQLDGELFF.